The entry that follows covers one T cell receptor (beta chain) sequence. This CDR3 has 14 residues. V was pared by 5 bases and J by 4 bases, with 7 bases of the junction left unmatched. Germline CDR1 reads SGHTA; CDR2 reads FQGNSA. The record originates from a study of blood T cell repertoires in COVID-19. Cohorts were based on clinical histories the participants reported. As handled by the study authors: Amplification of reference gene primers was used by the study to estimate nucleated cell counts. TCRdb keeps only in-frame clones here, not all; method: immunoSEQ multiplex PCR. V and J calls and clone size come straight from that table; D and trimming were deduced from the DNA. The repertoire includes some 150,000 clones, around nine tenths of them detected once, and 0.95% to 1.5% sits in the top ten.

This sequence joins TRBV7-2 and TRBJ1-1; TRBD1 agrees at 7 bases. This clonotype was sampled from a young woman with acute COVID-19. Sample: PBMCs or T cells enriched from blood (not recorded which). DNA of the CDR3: TGTGCCAGCAGCGCGACAGGGAAGGGCACTGAAGCTTTCTTT. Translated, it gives CASSATGKGTEAFF.